This TCR beta chain originates from a study of metastatic and nonmetastatic thyroid tumors. The CDR3 runs 11 residues. CDR1 GTSNPN and CDR2 SVGIG come from the germline V gene (reference sequence). V lost 3 bases, J lost 9 bases, and 11 bases lay in between. In the authors' methods: What underpinned the distant-metastasis classifier for papillary thyroid cancer was the set of CDR3 differences across clinicopathological groups. TCRdb recomputed clones from the PCR reads via MiXCR. Here the V and J calls rest on TCRdb's processing, not on the authors' analysis. The data hold approximately 25,000 clones, with around 26% observed a single time. Thyroid surgery was performed in patients who had received no treatment beforehand.

Sequencing was carried out using blood. This receptor was identified in a male donor with papillary thyroid cancer or a benign thyroid nodule (not recorded which). Some clones in this sample may be carry-over from other donors' samples. The gene calls are TRBV30 and TRBJ1-2; D unclear. The CDR3 region has the DNA TGTGCCTGGAGCCCCGGCGGGAGCTACACCTTC. It yields the protein CAWSPGGSYTF.